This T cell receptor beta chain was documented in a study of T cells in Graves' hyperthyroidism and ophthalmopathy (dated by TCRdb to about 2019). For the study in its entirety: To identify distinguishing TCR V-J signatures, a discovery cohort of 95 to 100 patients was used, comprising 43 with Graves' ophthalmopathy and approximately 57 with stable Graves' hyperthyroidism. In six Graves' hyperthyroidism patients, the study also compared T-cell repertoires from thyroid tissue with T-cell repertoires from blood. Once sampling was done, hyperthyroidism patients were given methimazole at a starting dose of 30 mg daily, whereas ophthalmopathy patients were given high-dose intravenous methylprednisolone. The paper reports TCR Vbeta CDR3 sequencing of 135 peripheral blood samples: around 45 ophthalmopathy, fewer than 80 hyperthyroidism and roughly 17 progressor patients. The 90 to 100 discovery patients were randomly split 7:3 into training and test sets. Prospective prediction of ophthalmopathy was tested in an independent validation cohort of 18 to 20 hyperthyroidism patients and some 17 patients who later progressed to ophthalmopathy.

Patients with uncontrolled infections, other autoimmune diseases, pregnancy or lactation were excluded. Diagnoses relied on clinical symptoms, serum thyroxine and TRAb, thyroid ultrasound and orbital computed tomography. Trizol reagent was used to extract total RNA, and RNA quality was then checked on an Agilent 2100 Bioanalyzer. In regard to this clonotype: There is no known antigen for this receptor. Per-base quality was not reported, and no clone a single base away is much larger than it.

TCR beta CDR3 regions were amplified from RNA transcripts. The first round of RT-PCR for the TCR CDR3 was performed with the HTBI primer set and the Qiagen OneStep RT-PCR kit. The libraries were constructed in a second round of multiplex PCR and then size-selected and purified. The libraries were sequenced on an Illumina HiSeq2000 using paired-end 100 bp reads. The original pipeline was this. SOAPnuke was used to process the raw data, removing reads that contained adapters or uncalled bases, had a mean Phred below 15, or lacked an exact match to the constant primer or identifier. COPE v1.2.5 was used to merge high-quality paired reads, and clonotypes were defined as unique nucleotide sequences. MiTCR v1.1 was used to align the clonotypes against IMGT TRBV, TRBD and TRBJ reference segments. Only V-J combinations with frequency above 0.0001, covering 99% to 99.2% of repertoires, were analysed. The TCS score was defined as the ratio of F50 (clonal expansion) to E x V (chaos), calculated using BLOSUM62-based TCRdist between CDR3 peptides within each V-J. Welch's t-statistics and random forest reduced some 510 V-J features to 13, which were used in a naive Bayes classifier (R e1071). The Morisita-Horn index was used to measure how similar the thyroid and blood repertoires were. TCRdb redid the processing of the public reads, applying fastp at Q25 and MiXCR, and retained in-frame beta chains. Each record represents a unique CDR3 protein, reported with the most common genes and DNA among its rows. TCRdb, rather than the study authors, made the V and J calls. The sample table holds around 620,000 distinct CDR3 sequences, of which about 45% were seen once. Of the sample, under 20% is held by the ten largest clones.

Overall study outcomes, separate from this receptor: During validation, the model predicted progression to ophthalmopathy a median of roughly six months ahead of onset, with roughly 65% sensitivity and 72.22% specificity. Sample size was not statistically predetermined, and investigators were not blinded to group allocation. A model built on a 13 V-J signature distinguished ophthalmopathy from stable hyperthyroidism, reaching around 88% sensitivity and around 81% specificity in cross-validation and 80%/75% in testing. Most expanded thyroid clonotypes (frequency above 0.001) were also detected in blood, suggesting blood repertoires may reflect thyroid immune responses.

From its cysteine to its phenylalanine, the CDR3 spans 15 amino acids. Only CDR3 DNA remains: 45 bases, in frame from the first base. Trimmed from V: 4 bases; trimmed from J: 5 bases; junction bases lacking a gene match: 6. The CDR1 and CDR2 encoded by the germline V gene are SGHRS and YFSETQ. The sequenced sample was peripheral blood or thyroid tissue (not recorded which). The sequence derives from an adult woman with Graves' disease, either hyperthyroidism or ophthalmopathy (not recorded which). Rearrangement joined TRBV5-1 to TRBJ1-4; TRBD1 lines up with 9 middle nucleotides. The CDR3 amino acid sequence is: CASSPGTGSNEKLFF. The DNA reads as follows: TGCGCCAGCAGCCCGGGGACAGGGTCGAATGAAAAACTGTTTTTT.